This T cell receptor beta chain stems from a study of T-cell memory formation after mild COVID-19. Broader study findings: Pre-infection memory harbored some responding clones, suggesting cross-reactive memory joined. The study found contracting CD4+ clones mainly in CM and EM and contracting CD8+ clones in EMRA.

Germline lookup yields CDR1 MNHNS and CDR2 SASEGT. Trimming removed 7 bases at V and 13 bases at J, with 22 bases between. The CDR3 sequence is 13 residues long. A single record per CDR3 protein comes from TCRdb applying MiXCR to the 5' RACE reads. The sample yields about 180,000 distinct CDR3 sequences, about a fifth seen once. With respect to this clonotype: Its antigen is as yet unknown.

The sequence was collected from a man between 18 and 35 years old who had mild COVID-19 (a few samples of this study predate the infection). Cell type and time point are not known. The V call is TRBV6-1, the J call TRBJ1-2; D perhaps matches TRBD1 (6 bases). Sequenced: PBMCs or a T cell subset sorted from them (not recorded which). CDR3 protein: CASTLQGHKGTTF. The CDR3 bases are TGTGCCAGCACTCTCCAGGGGCACAAGGGCACCACCTTC.